The entry below describes one T cell receptor (beta chain). Its antigen is as yet unknown. Sample-barcoded 5' priming and a J-beta primer mix drove a second PCR of roughly 6 to 12 cycles. TCRdb independently ran MiXCR on the 5' RACE reads; one entry per CDR3 protein. The table lists about 1.4 million distinct CDR3 sequences, approximately 63% of them singletons. Peripheral blood from each donor was collected in a volume of about 9.9 milliliters. This specimen comes from a study of blood T cells in healthy people across ages. Study summary: Capture via template switching afforded approximately one barcoded beta molecule per two T cells.

V dropped 1 base and J dropped 6 bases, with 16 bases sitting between them. The CDR3 sequence is 15 residues long. Looked up from germline, CDR1 is SEHNR and CDR2 is FQNEAQ (reference sequence). Findings and limits, study-wide: Possibly confounding the expanded clonotype changes was the fact that donor CMV status was unknown. Roughly linearly, TCR beta diversity per million T cells fell as age increased.

The rearrangement links TRBV7-9 to TRBJ2-7; maybe TRBD2 (6 bases). The clonotype was recovered from a man in his late teens or twenties in good health. Specimen: blood. CDR3 loop: CASSLGGRGFREQYF. In DNA form, the CDR3 reads TGTGCCAGCAGCTTAGGTGGGCGGGGCTTCCGCGAGCAGTACTTC.